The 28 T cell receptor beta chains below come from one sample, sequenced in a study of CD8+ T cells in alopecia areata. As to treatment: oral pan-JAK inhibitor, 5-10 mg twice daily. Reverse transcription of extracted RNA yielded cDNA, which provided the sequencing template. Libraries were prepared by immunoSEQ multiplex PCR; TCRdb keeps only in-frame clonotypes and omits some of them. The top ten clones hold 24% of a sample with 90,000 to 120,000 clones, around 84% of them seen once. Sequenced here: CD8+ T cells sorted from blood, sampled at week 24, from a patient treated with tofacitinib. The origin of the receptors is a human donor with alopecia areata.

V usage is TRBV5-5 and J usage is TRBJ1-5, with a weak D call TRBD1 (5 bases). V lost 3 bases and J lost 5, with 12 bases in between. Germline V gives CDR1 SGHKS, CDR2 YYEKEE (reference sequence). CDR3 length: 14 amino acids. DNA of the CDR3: TGTGCCAGCAGCTCCGGGCCGGGGGATCAGCCCCAGCATTTT. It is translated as CASSSGPGDQPQHF. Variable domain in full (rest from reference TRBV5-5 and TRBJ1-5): DAGVTQSPTHLIKTRGQQVTLRCSPISGHKSVSWYQQVLGQGPQFIFQYYEKEERGRGNFPDRFSARQFPNYSSELNVNALLLGDSALYLCASSSGPGDQPQHFGDGTRLSIL.

The CDR3: CASSFPSAGVTDTQYF. The CDR3 DNA is TGTGCCAGCAGCTTCCCGTCGGCGGGGGTCACAGATACGCAGTATTTT. J is TRBJ2-3 and V is TRBV11-2; 7 nucleotides match TRBD2. Trimming at V came to 3 bases and at J to 2 bases, leaving 8 bases not matched to a gene. The germline gives CDR1 SGHAT, CDR2 FQNNGV. This CDR3 region has 16 residues. The complete variable domain, with remaining parts taken from reference TRBV11-2 and TRBJ2-3, reads EAGVAQSPRYKIIEKRQSVAFWCNPISGHATLYWYQQILGQGPKLLIQFQNNGVVDDSQLPKDRFSAERLKGVDSTLKIQPAKLEDSAVYLCASSFPSAGVTDTQYFGPGTRLTVL.

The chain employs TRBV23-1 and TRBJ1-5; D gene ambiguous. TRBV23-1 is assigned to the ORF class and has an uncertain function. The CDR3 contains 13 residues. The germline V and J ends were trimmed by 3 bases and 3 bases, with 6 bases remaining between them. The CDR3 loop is CASSHVDNQPQHF. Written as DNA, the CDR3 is TGCGCCAGCAGTCACGTGGACAATCAGCCCCAGCATTTT.

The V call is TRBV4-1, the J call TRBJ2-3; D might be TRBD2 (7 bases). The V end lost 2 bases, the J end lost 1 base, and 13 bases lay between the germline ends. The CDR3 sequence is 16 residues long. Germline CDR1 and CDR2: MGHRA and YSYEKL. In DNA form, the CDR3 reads TGCGCCAGCAGCCAAATGTCCGGGGGGCGCACAGATACGCAGTATTTT. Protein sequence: CASSQMSGGRTDTQYF.

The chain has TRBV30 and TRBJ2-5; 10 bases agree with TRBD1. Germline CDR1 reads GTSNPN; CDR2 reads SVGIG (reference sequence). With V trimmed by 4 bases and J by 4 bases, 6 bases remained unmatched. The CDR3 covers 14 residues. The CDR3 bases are TGTGCCTGGAATGCGGGACAGGGGAGAGAGACCCAGTACTTC. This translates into CAWNAGQGRETQYF.

CDR3 DNA sequence: TGTGCCAGCAGCTTGCCCTATAGTTCCGACGAGCAGTACTTC. This encodes CASSLPYSSDEQYF. V and J are TRBV5-4 and TRBJ2-7; no clear D. The V gene lost 1 base and the J gene lost 5 bases, with 13 bases spanning the gap. The CDR3 runs to 14 residues. Germline V gene lookup returns CDR1 SGHNT and CDR2 YYREEE (reference sequence). The full variable domain, its missing parts supplied by reference TRBV5-4 and TRBJ2-7, is ETGVTQSPTHLIKTRGQQVTLRCSSQSGHNTVSWYQQALGQGPQFIFQYYREEENGRGNFPPRFSGLQFPNYSSELNVNALELDDSALYLCASSLPYSSDEQYFGPGTRLTVT.

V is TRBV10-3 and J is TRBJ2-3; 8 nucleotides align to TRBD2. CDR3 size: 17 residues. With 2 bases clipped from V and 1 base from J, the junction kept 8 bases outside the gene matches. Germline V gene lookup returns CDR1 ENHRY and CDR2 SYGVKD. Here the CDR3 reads CAISEPEQLAGTDTQYF. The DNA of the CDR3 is TGTGCCATCAGTGAGCCTGAACAACTAGCGGGCACAGATACGCAGTATTTT.

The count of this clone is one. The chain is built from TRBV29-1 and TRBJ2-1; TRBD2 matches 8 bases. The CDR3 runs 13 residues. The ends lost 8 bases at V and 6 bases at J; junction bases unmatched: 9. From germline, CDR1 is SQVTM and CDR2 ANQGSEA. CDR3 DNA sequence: TGCAGCCCCCTGGTAGGGACTAGCAATGAGCAGTTCTTC. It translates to CSPLVGTSNEQFF.

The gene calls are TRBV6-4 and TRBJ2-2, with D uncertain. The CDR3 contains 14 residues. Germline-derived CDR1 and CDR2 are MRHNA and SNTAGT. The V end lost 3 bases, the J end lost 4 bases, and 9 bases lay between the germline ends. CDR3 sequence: CASSERASTGELFF. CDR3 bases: TGTGCCAGCAGTGAAAGGGCGAGCACCGGGGAGCTGTTTTTT.

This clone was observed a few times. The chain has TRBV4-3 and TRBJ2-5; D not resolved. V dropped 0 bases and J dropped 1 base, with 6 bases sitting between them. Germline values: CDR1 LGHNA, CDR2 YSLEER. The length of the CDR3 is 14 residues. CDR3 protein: CASSQEYTQETQYF. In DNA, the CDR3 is TGCGCCAGCAGCCAAGAGTACACCCAAGAGACCCAGTACTTC.

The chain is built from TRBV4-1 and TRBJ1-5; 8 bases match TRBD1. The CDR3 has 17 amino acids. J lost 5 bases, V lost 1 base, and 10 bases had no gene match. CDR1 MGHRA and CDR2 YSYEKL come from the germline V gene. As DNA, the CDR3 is TGCGCCAGCAGCCAAGGGTCCGGGACAGGATCCCATCAGCCCCAGCATTTT. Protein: CASSQGSGTGSHQPQHF.

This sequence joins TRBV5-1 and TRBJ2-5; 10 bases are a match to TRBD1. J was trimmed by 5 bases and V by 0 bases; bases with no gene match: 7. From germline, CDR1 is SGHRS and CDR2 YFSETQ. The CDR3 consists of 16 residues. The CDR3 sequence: CASSLARDRGRETQYF. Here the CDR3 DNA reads TGCGCCAGCAGCTTGGCTAGGGACAGGGGTCGCGAGACCCAGTACTTC.

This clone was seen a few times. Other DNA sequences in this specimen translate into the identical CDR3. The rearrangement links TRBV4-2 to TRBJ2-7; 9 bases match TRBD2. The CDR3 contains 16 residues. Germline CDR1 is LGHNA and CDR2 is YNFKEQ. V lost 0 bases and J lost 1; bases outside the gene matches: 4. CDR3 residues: CASSQESSGASYEQYF. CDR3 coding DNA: TGTGCCAGCAGCCAAGAGTCTAGCGGGGCTTCCTACGAGCAGTACTTC.

The CDR3 loop is CASSSRAAYEQYF. The CDR3 region has the DNA TGTGCCAGCAGCTCCCGGGCGGCCTACGAGCAGTACTTC. This chain links TRBV4-2 with TRBJ2-7; D is unresolved. Between the trimmed V and J ends, which lost 5 bases and 2 bases, there was a span of 10 bases. Per the germline V gene, CDR1 is LGHNA and CDR2 is YNFKEQ. The CDR3 has 13 residues.

In DNA form, the CDR3 reads TGTGCCAGCAGCGACCCCGCTGATAGCAACACCTACGAGCAGTACTTC. It yields the protein CASSDPADSNTYEQYF. This chain uses TRBV9 with TRBJ2-7; no clear D. The germline gives CDR1 SGDLS, CDR2 YYNGEE. The CDR3 runs to 16 residues. The V gene lost 3 bases and the J gene lost 2 bases, with 18 bases spanning the gap.

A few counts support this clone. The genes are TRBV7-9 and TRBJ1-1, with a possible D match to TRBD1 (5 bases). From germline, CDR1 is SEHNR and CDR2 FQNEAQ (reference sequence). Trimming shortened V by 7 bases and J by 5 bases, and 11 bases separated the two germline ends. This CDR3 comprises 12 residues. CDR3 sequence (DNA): TGTGCCAGCAACATGGGGGGGACTGAAGCTTTCTTT. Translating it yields CASNMGGTEAFF.

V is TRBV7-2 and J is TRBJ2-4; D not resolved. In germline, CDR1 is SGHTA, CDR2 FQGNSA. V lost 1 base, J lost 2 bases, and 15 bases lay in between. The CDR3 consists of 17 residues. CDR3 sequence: CASSLGVRAFPKNIQYF. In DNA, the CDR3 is TGTGCCAGCAGCTTAGGCGTCCGTGCTTTCCCCAAAAACATTCAGTACTTC.

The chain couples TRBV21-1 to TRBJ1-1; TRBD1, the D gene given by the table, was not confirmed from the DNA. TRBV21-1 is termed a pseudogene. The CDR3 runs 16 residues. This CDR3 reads CANRSGTGRCATEAFF. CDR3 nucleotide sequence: TGTGCCAACCGCTCCGGGACAGGGAGGTGCGCCACTGAAGCTTTCTTT.

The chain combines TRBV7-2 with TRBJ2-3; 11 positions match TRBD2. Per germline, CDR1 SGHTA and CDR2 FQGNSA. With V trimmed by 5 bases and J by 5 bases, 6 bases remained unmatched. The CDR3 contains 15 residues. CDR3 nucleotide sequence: TGTGCCAGCAGCCAACTAGCGGGGGTGATAGATACGCAGTATTTT. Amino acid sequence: CASSQLAGVIDTQYF.

In nucleotides, the CDR3 is TGTGCCAGCTCACCCGGGACACTTAATGAAAAACTGTTTTTT. Residues: CASSPGTLNEKLFF. This chain joins TRBV18 and TRBJ1-4; D perhaps matches TRBD1 (6 bases). Germline V CDR1 and CDR2: KGHSH, LQKENI. With 3 bases removed from V and 4 bases from J, the gap between germline ends came to 9 bases. The length of the CDR3 is 14 residues.

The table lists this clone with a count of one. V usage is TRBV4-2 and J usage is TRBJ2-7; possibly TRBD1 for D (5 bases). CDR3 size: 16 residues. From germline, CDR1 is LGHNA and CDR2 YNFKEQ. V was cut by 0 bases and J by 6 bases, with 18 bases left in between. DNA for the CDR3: TGTGCCAGCAGCCAAGATCCCTCCAGGGTCGTAGGCGAGCAGTACTTC. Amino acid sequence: CASSQDPSRVVGEQYF.

The CDR3, as DNA: TGCGCCAGCACCTGGCGGCCAGAGGGCCCCACAGATACGCAGTATTTT. Encoded protein: CASTWRPEGPTDTQYF. The J gene is TRBJ2-3, the V gene TRBV5-1; TRBD2 might be the D (5 bases). This CDR3 contains 16 residues. Germline loops: CDR1 SGHRS, CDR2 YFSETQ. V was shortened by 6 bases and J by 2 bases, with 19 bases between the two germline ends.

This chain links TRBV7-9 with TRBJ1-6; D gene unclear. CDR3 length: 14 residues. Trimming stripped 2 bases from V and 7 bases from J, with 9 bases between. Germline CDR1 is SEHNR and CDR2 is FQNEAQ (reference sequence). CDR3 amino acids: CASSLTAINSPLHF. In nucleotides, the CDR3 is TGTGCCAGCAGCTTAACCGCCATCAATTCACCCCTCCACTTT.

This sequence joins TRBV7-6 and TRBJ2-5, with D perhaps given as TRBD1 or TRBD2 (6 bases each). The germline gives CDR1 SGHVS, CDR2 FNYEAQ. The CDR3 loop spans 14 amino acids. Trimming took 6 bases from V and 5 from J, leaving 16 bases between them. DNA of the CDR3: TGTGCCAGCAGGGTCTCTCGGGGGCGTGAGACCCAGTACTTC. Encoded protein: CASRVSRGRETQYF.

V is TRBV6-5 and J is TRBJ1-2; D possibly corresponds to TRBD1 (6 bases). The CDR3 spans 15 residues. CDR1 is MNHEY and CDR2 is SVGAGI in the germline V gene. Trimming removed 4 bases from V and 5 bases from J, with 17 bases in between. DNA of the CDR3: TGTGCCAGCAGTTCCATTTTCGAGGACAGTTATGGCTACACCTTC. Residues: CASSSIFEDSYGYTF.

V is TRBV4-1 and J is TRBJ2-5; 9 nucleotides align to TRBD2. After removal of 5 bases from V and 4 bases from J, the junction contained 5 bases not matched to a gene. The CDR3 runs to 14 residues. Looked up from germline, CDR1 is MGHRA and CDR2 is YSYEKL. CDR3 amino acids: CASSRGLAIETQYF. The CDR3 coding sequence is TGCGCCAGCAGCAGGGGACTAGCAATAGAGACCCAGTACTTC.

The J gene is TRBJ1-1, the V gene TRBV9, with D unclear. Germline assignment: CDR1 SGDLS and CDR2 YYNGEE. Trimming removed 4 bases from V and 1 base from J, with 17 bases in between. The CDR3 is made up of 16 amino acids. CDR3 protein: CASSPSRYQANTEAFF. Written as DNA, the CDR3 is TGTGCCAGCAGCCCATCGAGGTACCAGGCGAACACTGAAGCTTTCTTT. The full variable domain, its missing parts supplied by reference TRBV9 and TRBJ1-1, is DSGVTQTPKHLITATGQRVTLRCSPRSGDLSVYWYQQSLDQGLQFLIQYYNGEERAKGNILERFSAQQFPDLHSELNLSSLELGDSALYFCASSPSRYQANTEAFFGQGTRLTVV.

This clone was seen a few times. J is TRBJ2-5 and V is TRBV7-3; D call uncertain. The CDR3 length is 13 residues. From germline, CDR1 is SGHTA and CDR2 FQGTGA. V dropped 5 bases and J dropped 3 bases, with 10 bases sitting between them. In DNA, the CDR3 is TGTGCCAGCAGCCCAGGCCTCGAAGAGACCCAGTACTTC. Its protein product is CASSPGLEETQYF.